The 18 T cell receptor beta chains below all came from one sample that was sequenced in a study of response to subunit inactivated influenza vaccine. TCRdb independently ran MiXCR on the RT-PCR reads; one entry per CDR3 protein. This sample has 500,000 to 600,000 distinct CDR3 sequences, with approximately 12% found just once. Specimen: PBMCs from blood, collected on the day of vaccination. The receptors stem from a middle-aged man who received an inactivated influenza vaccine.

V and J are TRBV15 and TRBJ2-1, with TRBD2 matching over 8 bases. Germline CDR1 and CDR2: LNHNV and YYDKDF (reference sequence). This CDR3 has 15 amino acids. V was clipped by 7 bases and J by 5 bases; unmatched bases: 10. CDR3 in amino acids: CATTRSGRSNNEQFF. The CDR3 nucleotides read TGTGCCACCACCAGGAGCGGGAGATCTAACAATGAGCAGTTCTTC.

This chain links TRBV28 with TRBJ2-7, with 9 bases aligning to TRBD1. This CDR3 is 15 amino acids long. Trimming took 6 bases from V and 0 from J; bases not matched to a gene: 6. Germline V gene lookup returns CDR1 MDHEN and CDR2 SYDVKM. CDR3 residues: CASRYRGPLSYEQYF. DNA for the CDR3: TGTGCCAGCAGATACAGGGGGCCCCTCTCCTACGAGCAGTACTTC.

At least ten counts were recorded for this clonotype. J is TRBJ2-1 and V is TRBV7-2; D is ambiguous. The V end lost 1 base, the J end lost 3 bases, and 10 bases lay between the germline ends. CDR1 and CDR2 from the germline V gene are SGHTA and FQGNSA. CDR3 size: 15 residues. The DNA for the CDR3 is TGTGCCAGCAGCTTAGAACGGAACTTCTACAATGAGCAGTTCTTC. It yields the protein CASSLERNFYNEQFF.

In its sample, this clonotype was seen a few times. CDR3 loop: CASSQDLGTPIHRGTQYF. DNA for the CDR3: TGCGCCAGCAGCCAAGATCTAGGAACTCCCATCCACCGGGGGACCCAGTACTTC. The chain recombines TRBV4-3 with TRBJ2-5, with D possibly being TRBD2 (5 bases). In germline, CDR1 is LGHNA, CDR2 YSLEER. V was pared by 0 bases and J by 7 bases, with 24 bases between. This CDR3 is built from 18 residues.

This clonotype was recorded at least ten times. V is TRBV12-3 or TRBV12-4 and J is TRBJ1-3; no reliable D call. The CDR3 has 12 amino acids. V lost 2 bases and J lost 7, with 6 bases in between. In DNA, the CDR3 is TGTGCCAGCAGTTTATTCGGTAACACCATATATTTT. Translation: CASSLFGNTIYF.

This chain links TRBV20-1 with TRBJ2-4; TRBD2 matches 10 bases. The CDR3 loop spans 14 amino acids. The J segment lost 1 base and the V segment lost 7 bases, leaving 4 bases of the junction unmatched. The germline CDR1 and CDR2 sequences are DFQATT and SNEGSKA (reference sequence). CDR3 coding DNA: TGCAGTGGTCTAGCGGGAGATGCCAAAAACATTCAGTACTTC. Translation gives CSGLAGDAKNIQYF.

The chain employs TRBV29-1 and TRBJ2-5, with TRBD1 matching over 8 bases. The V gene's germline CDR1 is SQVTM and CDR2 ANQGSEA. The CDR3 contains 19 residues. The trim removed 0 bases at V and 0 bases at J, leaving 15 bases unmatched. The CDR3 sequence is CSVEDLSRVGQVYQETQYF. The CDR3 coding sequence is TGCAGCGTTGAAGATCTTAGCAGGGTGGGACAGGTGTACCAAGAGACCCAGTACTTC.

This clonotype was counted only a few times. The rearrangement joins TRBV7-2 to TRBJ1-2, with 7 positions matching TRBD1. The germline V gene encodes CDR1 SGHTA and CDR2 FQGNSA. The CDR3 contains 16 residues. V shed 5 bases and J 0 bases; nucleotides not matched to a gene: 9. The CDR3 nucleotides read TGTGCCAGCAGCCCGGTACAGGGGCTAGCTAACTATGGCTACACCTTC. This translates into CASSPVQGLANYGYTF.

This clonotype was observed a few times. The V call is TRBV10-3, the J call TRBJ1-1; TRBD1 matches at 7 bases. V gave up 5 bases and J gave up 4 bases; unmatched junction bases: 7. Germline values: CDR1 ENHRY, CDR2 SYGVKD. The CDR3 covers 14 residues. Here the CDR3 DNA reads TGTGCCATCAGTTTCGACAGGGTGGGCACTGAAGCTTTCTTT. Its translation is CAISFDRVGTEAFF.

This clonotype was detected a few times. The chain carries TRBV11-2 and TRBJ2-2; either TRBD1 or TRBD2 may supply D (6 bases each). CDR3 size: 16 residues. The V end lost 5 bases, the J end lost 4 bases, and 17 bases lay between the germline ends. Per germline, CDR1 SGHAT and CDR2 FQNNGV. The CDR3, as DNA: TGTGCCAGCAGCCGGGGGACAAACCATCGCACCGGGGAGCTGTTTTTT. Translating gives CASSRGTNHRTGELFF.

This clonotype has only a few counts. CDR3 region: CASSLVGQVGYEQYF. In DNA, the CDR3 is TGTGCCAGCAGCTTAGTCGGACAGGTCGGCTACGAGCAGTACTTC. This chain uses TRBV11-1 with TRBJ2-7; 7 positions match TRBD1. The J segment lost 3 bases and the V segment lost 1 base, leaving 6 bases of the junction unmatched. CDR1 is SGHAT, CDR2 FQDESV, per germline (reference sequence). The CDR3 is made up of 15 amino acids.

This clonotype was seen a handful of times. The rearrangement uses TRBV7-2 and TRBJ2-5; 14 bases line up with TRBD2. Germline V gene lookup returns CDR1 SGHTA and CDR2 FQGNSA. This CDR3 is built from 16 residues. V trimming: 3 bases; J trimming: 5 bases; junction bases outside the gene matches: 5. The CDR3 nucleotides are TGTGCCAGCAGCTTGACTAGCGGGGGGGCCGGTGAGACCCAGTACTTC. It yields the protein CASSLTSGGAGETQYF. The whole variable domain, filled in from reference TRBV7-2 and TRBJ2-5, reads GAGVSQSPSNKVTEKGKDVELRCDPISGHTALYWYRQSLGQGLEFLIYFQGNSAPDKSGLPSDRFSAERTGGSVSTLTIQRTQQEDSAVYLCASSLTSGGAGETQYFGPGTRLLVL.

This clonotype was found many times. The rearrangement joins TRBV6-2 or TRBV6-3 to TRBJ2-5, with D perhaps TRBD2 (6 bases). The CDR3 is 16 amino acids. With 0 bases removed from V and 7 bases from J, the gap between germline ends came to 18 bases. Germline CDR1 MNHEY, CDR2 SVGEGT. The DNA for the CDR3 is TGTGCCAGCAGTTACTCGATTATCTCTGGGGAGGCGACCCAGTACTTC. Translated, it gives CASSYSIISGEATQYF.

V usage is TRBV6-1 and J usage is TRBJ2-2; D might be TRBD1 (5 bases). The germline gives CDR1 MNHNS, CDR2 SASEGT. The germline V and J ends were trimmed by 6 bases and 4 bases, with 12 bases remaining between them. This CDR3 region has 14 residues. This chain's CDR3 is CASSPDRITGELFF. The DNA of the CDR3 is TGTGCCAGCAGCCCCGACAGAATCACCGGGGAGCTGTTTTTT.

This clonotype was seen a few times. The chain is built from TRBV28 and TRBJ1-5; D not resolved. V was clipped by 7 bases and J by 7 bases, with 11 bases between them. Germline-derived CDR1 and CDR2 are MDHEN and SYDVKM. This CDR3 has 12 amino acids. CDR3: CASMSLTQPQHF. CDR3 in DNA: TGTGCCAGCATGTCGCTTACACAGCCCCAGCATTTT.

The gene calls are TRBV10-3 and TRBJ2-7; 7 nucleotides match TRBD1. V was clipped by 7 bases and J by 2 bases; unmatched bases: 8. This CDR3 spans 14 amino acids. Germline CDR1 and CDR2: ENHRY and SYGVKD. The CDR3 is CAIKETGTTYEQYF. The CDR3 nucleotides read TGTGCCATCAAAGAGACAGGGACCACCTACGAGCAGTACTTC.

This clonotype was recorded many times. In nucleotides, the CDR3 is TGTGCCTGGAGTGGGTTTGGTTCAATGAACACTGAAGCTTTCTTT. Translating gives CAWSGFGSMNTEAFF. The chain links TRBV30 to TRBJ1-1; D remains unclear. Trimming took off 1 base at V and 0 bases at J, with 12 bases between the two ends. CDR1 is GTSNPN, CDR2 SVGIG, per germline (reference sequence). CDR3 size: 15 residues. The full variable domain, completed using reference TRBV30 and TRBJ1-1, is SQTIHQWPATLVQPVGSPLSLECTVEGTSNPNLYWYRQAAGRGLQLLFYSVGIGQISSEVPQNLSASRPQDRQFILSSKKLLLSDSGFYLCAWSGFGSMNTEAFFGQGTRLTVV.

This clonotype was observed a few times. V gene TRBV11-2 combines with J gene TRBJ2-2; possible D gene TRBD1, 5 bases. The CDR3 covers 15 residues. Trimming pared 1 base from V and 7 bases from J, leaving 13 bases between. The germline CDR1 and CDR2 sequences are SGHAT and FQNNGV. CDR3: CASSLVSSGIGELFF. DNA for the CDR3: TGTGCCAGCAGCTTAGTCTCATCAGGGATCGGGGAGCTGTTTTTT.